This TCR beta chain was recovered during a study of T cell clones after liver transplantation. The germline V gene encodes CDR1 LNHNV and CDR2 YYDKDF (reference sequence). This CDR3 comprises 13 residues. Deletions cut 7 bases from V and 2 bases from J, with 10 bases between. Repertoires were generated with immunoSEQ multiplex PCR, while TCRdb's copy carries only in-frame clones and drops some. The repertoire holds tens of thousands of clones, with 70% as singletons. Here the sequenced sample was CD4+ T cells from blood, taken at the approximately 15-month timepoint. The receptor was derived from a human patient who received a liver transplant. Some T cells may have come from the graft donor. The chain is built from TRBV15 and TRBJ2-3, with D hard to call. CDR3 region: CATKSGVTDTQYF. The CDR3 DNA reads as TGTGCCACCAAAAGTGGGGTCACAGATACGCAGTATTTT.